The 4 T cell receptor beta chains below come from one sample, sequenced in a study of PD-1 blockade in mismatch repair-deficient tumors. As for time point: approximately 9-day in vitro stimulation with candidate mutation-associated neoantigen peptide 1. Sequenced by immunoSEQ multiplex PCR; TCRdb stores in-frame clones only, minus some. The table shows 8,500 to 10,000 clones, with about 90% occurring only once. Their antigen targets remain unknown. The sequencing here drew on cells cultured in vitro, taken from a patient treated with pembrolizumab. The receptors derive from an adult with mismatch repair-deficient cancer.

The chain couples TRBV11-2 to TRBJ2-5, with TRBD2 identical over 7 bases. Unmatched junction bases numbered 9, after V lost 0 bases and J lost 2 bases. This CDR3 contains 17 residues. Germline CDR1 SGHAT, CDR2 FQNNGV. CDR3 coding DNA: TGTGCCAGCAGCTTAGAATGGCGGGAGCCCTTACAAGAGACCCAGTACTTC. Amino acids: CASSLEWREPLQETQYF.

The J gene is TRBJ1-5, the V gene TRBV5-1; the D gene is possibly TRBD1 (5 bases). Germline CDR1 and CDR2: SGHRS and YFSETQ. Trimming cost V 5 bases and J 1 base, with 10 bases left between them. The CDR3 is 14 residues long. The CDR3 here is CASSEGESNQPQHF. The CDR3 DNA is TGCGCCAGCAGTGAAGGGGAGAGCAATCAGCCCCAGCATTTT.

CDR3 in amino acids: CASSSTGVNEQFF. The CDR3 coding sequence is TGTGCCAGCAGCTCAACAGGGGTCAATGAGCAGTTCTTC. This chain uses TRBV7-3 with TRBJ2-1; 7 bases line up with TRBD1. The CDR3 covers 13 residues. Germline V gene data show CDR1 as SGHTA and CDR2 as FQGTGA. V shed 4 bases, J shed 6 bases, and the junction held 3 bases outside the gene matches.

The rearrangement joins TRBV28 to TRBJ2-7, with TRBD1 as a possible D gene (5 bases). V gave up 3 bases and J gave up 2 bases, with 11 bases separating them. Germline V gene lookup returns CDR1 MDHEN and CDR2 SYDVKM. CDR3 length: 14 residues. The CDR3 sequence is CASSFYDRTYEQYF. The CDR3 DNA reads as TGTGCCAGCAGTTTTTATGACAGAACCTACGAGCAGTACTTC.